Shown below are 18 T cell receptor beta chains from a single sample sequenced in a study of T cell changes during pregnancy in multiple sclerosis. Clones were read by immunoSEQ multiplex PCR, and TCRdb kept only the in-frame ones, dropping some. The sample carries approximately 92,000 clones, almost 95% recorded once. Material: peripheral blood, obtained in the first trimester of pregnancy. The source of these receptors is a female donor with multiple sclerosis, enrolled in a pregnancy study.

J is TRBJ2-7 and V is TRBV6-5, with TRBD1 identical over 7 bases. V was clipped by 0 bases and J by 6 bases; unmatched bases: 2. The CDR3 is 13 residues long. Germline V gene sequence: CDR1 MNHEY, CDR2 SVGAGI. CDR3 DNA sequence: TGTGCCAGCAGTTACTCGACAGGGTTCGAGCAGTACTTC. Its protein product is CASSYSTGFEQYF.

J is TRBJ2-5 and V is TRBV5-1, with a possible D match to TRBD2 (7 bases). Germline V gene lookup returns CDR1 SGHRS and CDR2 YFSETQ. V was shortened by 6 bases and J by 1 base, with 13 bases between the two germline ends. This CDR3 spans 14 amino acids. This CDR3 reads CASTPRGPQETQYF. In nucleotides, the CDR3 is TGCGCCAGCACCCCGCGGGGGCCCCAAGAGACCCAGTACTTC. Full variable domain (remainder filled in from reference TRBV5-1 and TRBJ2-5): KAGVTQTPRYLIKTRGQQVTLSCSPISGHRSVSWYQQTPGQGLQFLFEYFSETQRNKGNFPGRFSGRQFSNSRSEMNVSTLELGDSALYLCASTPRGPQETQYFGPGTRLLVL.

This clone has only one observation. The chain carries TRBV18 and TRBJ1-3; 7 bases match TRBD1. This CDR3 is 18 amino acids long. Trimming removed 2 bases from V and 0 bases from J; junction bases left unmatched: 10. The germline CDR1 and CDR2 sequences are KGHSH and LQKENI. Here the CDR3 reads CASSPTGTGAISGNTIYF. The CDR3 DNA sequence: TGTGCCAGCTCACCAACGGGCACAGGGGCAATCTCTGGAAACACCATATATTTT.

The gene calls are TRBV6-1 and TRBJ2-4; TRBD2 might be the D (5 bases). The CDR3 consists of 15 residues. Trimming took 8 bases from V and 0 from J, leaving 14 bases between them. The germline gives CDR1 MNHNS, CDR2 SASEGT. CDR3 amino acids: CASGGTTLAKNIQYF. For the CDR3, the DNA is TGTGCCAGCGGAGGCACTACACTAGCCAAAAACATTCAGTACTTC.

V and J are TRBV27 and TRBJ2-1; TRBD2 matches at 8 bases. Losses at the gene ends were 7 bases for V and 6 bases for J; bases not matched to a gene: 17. Germline CDR1 reads MNHEY; CDR2 reads SMNVEV (reference sequence). This CDR3 is 17 amino acids long. The chain's CDR3 is CASKKRIGTRLSNEQFF. CDR3 DNA sequence: TGTGCCAGCAAAAAGCGGATCGGGACTAGGCTGTCCAATGAGCAGTTCTTC.

V is TRBV25-1 and J is TRBJ2-1; a weak D match, TRBD1 (6 bases). The V gene lost 3 bases and the J gene lost 4 bases, with 10 bases spanning the gap. Germline lookup yields CDR1 MGHDK and CDR2 SYGVNS. The length of the CDR3 is 14 residues. The CDR3 region is CASSDPDSYNEQFF. CDR3 DNA sequence: TGTGCCAGCAGTGATCCGGACAGTTACAATGAGCAGTTCTTC. Full variable domain (rest looked up from reference TRBV25-1 and TRBJ2-1): EADIYQTPRYLVIGTGKKITLECSQTMGHDKMYWYQQDPGMELHLIHYSYGVNSTEKGDLSSESTVSRIRTEHFPLTLESARPSHTSQYLCASSDPDSYNEQFFGPGTRLTVL.

V usage is TRBV27 and J usage is TRBJ2-1; 8 bases fit TRBD1. The CDR3 length is 12 residues. Germline lookup yields CDR1 MNHEY and CDR2 SMNVEV (reference sequence). Trimming removed 5 bases from V and 8 bases from J; junction bases left unmatched: 2. CDR3 in DNA: TGTGCCAGCAGTCTCAGGGGGCATGAGCAGTTCTTC. It translates to CASSLRGHEQFF.

The chain recombines TRBV19 with TRBJ2-3; D not resolved. The CDR3 has 15 residues. Germline V CDR1 and CDR2: LNHDA, SQIVND (reference sequence). The V end was cut by 6 bases, the J end by 2 bases, with 15 bases between. The CDR3 sequence is CASRLAASVTDTQYF. The DNA for the CDR3 is TGTGCCAGTAGGCTTGCGGCTAGTGTCACAGATACGCAGTATTTT. Full variable domain (outside the CDR3, taken from reference TRBV19 and TRBJ2-3): DGGITQSPKYLFRKEGQNVTLSCEQNLNHDAMYWYRQDPGQGLRLIYYSQIVNDFQKGDIAEGYSVSREKKESFPLTVTSAQKNPTAFYLCASRLAASVTDTQYFGPGTRLTVL.

V and J are TRBV7-4 and TRBJ2-1; a weak D match, TRBD1 (7 bases). The V gene's germline CDR1 is SGHVT and CDR2 SQSDAQ. Trimming removed 4 bases from V and 7 bases from J, with 17 bases in between. The CDR3 has 15 residues. The CDR3 coding sequence is TGTGCCAGCAGCTCTCGACCTGCAGGGGGGAATGAGCAGTTCTTC. This codes for CASSSRPAGGNEQFF.

This clone showed up just a few times. V gene TRBV9 combines with J gene TRBJ1-1; D not certain. CDR1 is SGDLS and CDR2 is YYNGEE in the germline V gene. Trimming pared 2 bases from V and 0 bases from J, leaving 5 bases between. The CDR3 has 13 residues. The CDR3 bases are TGTGCCAGCAGCGTTTCAGTGAACACTGAAGCTTTCTTT. Translating gives CASSVSVNTEAFF. The whole variable domain, filled in from reference TRBV9 and TRBJ1-1, reads DSGVTQTPKHLITATGQRVTLRCSPRSGDLSVYWYQQSLDQGLQFLIQYYNGEERAKGNILERFSAQQFPDLHSELNLSSLELGDSALYFCASSVSVNTEAFFGQGTRLTVV.

The rearrangement joins TRBV2 to TRBJ2-1, with unresolved D. CDR3 length equals 15 residues. The germline V gene has CDR1 SNHLY and CDR2 FYNNEI. Trimming took 2 bases from V and 0 from J, leaving 8 bases between them. CDR3 coding DNA: TGTGCCAGCAGTGAAACCTCGAGCTCCTACAATGAGCAGTTCTTC. Its translation: CASSETSSSYNEQFF.

CDR3 amino acids: CASSIGLADYEQYF. The CDR3 bases are TGTGCCAGTAGTATTGGGCTAGCGGACTACGAGCAGTACTTC. The chain joins TRBV19 to TRBJ2-7; 7 bases align to TRBD2. The CDR3 spans 14 residues. J gave up 3 bases and V 3 bases, and 5 bases lay outside the gene matches. In germline, CDR1 is LNHDA, CDR2 SQIVND (reference sequence). Drawing the rest from reference TRBV19 and TRBJ2-7, the complete variable domain is DGGITQSPKYLFRKEGQNVTLSCEQNLNHDAMYWYRQDPGQGLRLIYYSQIVNDFQKGDIAEGYSVSREKKESFPLTVTSAQKNPTAFYLCASSIGLADYEQYFGPGTRLTVT.

The V and J genes are TRBV13 and TRBJ1-5; D remains ambiguous. Looked up from germline, CDR1 is PRHDT and CDR2 is FYEKMQ (reference sequence). V dropped 3 bases and J dropped 5 bases, with 11 bases sitting between them. The CDR3 totals 14 residues. CDR3 in DNA: TGTGCCAGCAGCTTTGGTCACATGGATCAGCCCCAGCATTTT. It specifies CASSFGHMDQPQHF.

The J gene is TRBJ2-7, the V gene TRBV11-2, with D possibly being TRBD1 (5 bases). The length of the CDR3 is 14 residues. V shed 5 bases and J shed 5 bases, with 16 bases lying between them. Looked up from germline, CDR1 is SGHAT and CDR2 is FQNNGV. The DNA of the CDR3 is TGTGCCAGCAGCCATAGGCCAGGGTATGACGAGCAGTACTTC. Its protein is CASSHRPGYDEQYF.

The chain joins TRBV28 to TRBJ2-3; no firm D call. Germline V gives CDR1 MDHEN, CDR2 SYDVKM. V was cut by 2 bases and J by 8 bases, with 14 bases left in between. This CDR3 contains 14 residues. This CDR3 is CASSLLRDRATQYF. The DNA for the CDR3 is TGTGCCAGCAGTTTACTCCGAGATCGAGCTACGCAGTATTTT.

The V call is TRBV30, the J call TRBJ1-3; D gene uncertain. The V end was cut by 0 bases, the J end by 2 bases, with 8 bases between. This CDR3 has 14 amino acids. Germline lookup yields CDR1 GTSNPN and CDR2 SVGIG (reference sequence). Here the CDR3 reads CAWSVATPGNTIYF. The CDR3 coding sequence is TGTGCCTGGAGTGTTGCGACACCTGGAAACACCATATATTTT.

The chain links TRBV6-6 to TRBJ1-3; D might be TRBD1 (6 bases). The CDR3 spans 16 residues. Between the trimmed V and J ends, which lost 6 bases and 1 base, there was a span of 16 bases. The V gene's germline CDR1 is MNHNY and CDR2 SVGAGI (reference sequence). CDR3: CASRTPPTGSGNTIYF. The CDR3 DNA follows: TGTGCCAGCAGGACTCCCCCAACAGGGTCTGGAAACACCATATATTTT.

The V and J genes are TRBV5-1 and TRBJ2-7, with 7 bases fitting TRBD2. The germline V gene encodes CDR1 SGHRS and CDR2 YFSETQ. CDR3 length: 14 amino acids. The ends lost 1 base at V and 2 bases at J; junction bases unmatched: 3. CDR3 amino acids: CASSLYLAAYEQYF. The CDR3 nucleotides are TGCGCCAGCAGCTTGTATCTAGCGGCCTACGAGCAGTACTTC. The full variable domain, in which reference TRBV5-1 and TRBJ2-7 provide the parts outside the CDR3, is KAGVTQTPRYLIKTRGQQVTLSCSPISGHRSVSWYQQTPGQGLQFLFEYFSETQRNKGNFPGRFSGRQFSNSRSEMNVSTLELGDSALYLCASSLYLAAYEQYFGPGTRLTVT.